Described below is a single T cell receptor beta chain sequence and its context. The antigen remains undetermined. The data were obtained in a study of cytotoxic CD8 clonotypes in ibrutinib-treated CLL. Study-wide background: Among responders, roughly 25 were partial and 2 complete; after median approximately 62 months, approximately 15 stayed remitted and some 12 progressed.

Cryopreserved PBMCs supplied roughly 2.1 micrograms of genomic DNA for TCR beta libraries. Per germline, CDR1 SGDLS and CDR2 YYNGEE. The CDR3 length is 15 residues. Trimming stripped 4 bases from V and 3 bases from J, with 14 bases between. General observations from the study: Clonality showed a rise at ibrutinib response that reversed toward baseline at progression.

Repertoires were generated with immunoSEQ multiplex PCR, while TCRdb's copy carries only in-frame clones and drops some. The sample consists of roughly 56,000 clones, over 60% of them appearing once. The receptor was derived from a human donor with chronic lymphocytic leukemia. The chain has TRBV9 and TRBJ1-3; D gene ambiguous. The specimen was PBMCs, collected after 12 months of ibrutinib treatment. In DNA, the CDR3 is TGTGCCAGCAGCCCCACACGGGGTTTTGGAAACACCATATATTTT. Its protein product is CASSPTRGFGNTIYF.